This entry lists 30 T cell receptor beta chains sequenced from one sample in a study of blood T cell repertoires in COVID-19. Assay: immunoSEQ multiplex PCR; the TCRdb copy retains only in-frame clones and omits some. In the table there are 310,000 or so clones, approximately 87% of which are singletons. The sequenced material came from peripheral blood. The receptor source for this set is a woman aged 50 to 60 with active or convalescent COVID-19.

CDR3 residues: CASNPGSGANVLTF. The CDR3 DNA reads as TGTGCCAGCAACCCGGGCTCTGGGGCCAACGTCCTGACTTTC. The V gene is TRBV27, the J gene TRBJ2-6; D is unresolved. Germline assignment: CDR1 MNHEY and CDR2 SMNVEV (reference sequence). The CDR3 is 14 residues long. V was trimmed by 7 bases and J by 0 bases, leaving 7 bases between them.

This chain joins TRBV4-3 and TRBJ1-5; D gene unclear. The CDR3 contains 13 residues. The germline gives CDR1 LGHNA, CDR2 YSLEER. The germline V and J ends were trimmed by 4 bases and 7 bases, with 11 bases remaining between them. CDR3 in amino acids: CASSPRRGQPQHF. As DNA, the CDR3 is TGCGCCAGCAGCCCACGACGCGGCCAGCCCCAGCATTTT.

The chain recombines TRBV12-3 or TRBV12-4 with TRBJ1-2; a possible D gene is TRBD1 (5 bases). There are 12 residues in the CDR3. V was trimmed by 6 bases and J by 2 bases, leaving 7 bases between them. The CDR3 DNA follows: TGTGCCAGCAGGGGGGGAAACTATGGCTACACCTTC. This codes for CASRGGNYGYTF.

The V call is TRBV5-1, the J call TRBJ1-1; 7 bases are a match to TRBD1. V trimming: 3 bases; J trimming: 2 bases; junction bases outside the gene matches: 7. Germline V gives CDR1 SGHRS, CDR2 YFSETQ. The CDR3 has 15 amino acids. CDR3 in DNA: TGCGCCAGCAGCTGGGCGACAGGGACCAACACTGAAGCTTTCTTT. This encodes CASSWATGTNTEAFF.

The V gene is TRBV5-1, the J gene TRBJ2-5; 7 bases agree with TRBD1. V lost 4 bases and J lost 2; bases outside the gene matches: 5. The germline V gene encodes CDR1 SGHRS and CDR2 YFSETQ. This CDR3 region has 14 residues. The CDR3 loop is CASSQGQSQETQYF. The CDR3 nucleotides are TGCGCCAGCAGCCAGGGACAGTCACAAGAGACCCAGTACTTC.

The CDR3 DNA follows: TGTGCCAGCAGTTTGGTTCATTCCGGGGGGGATGAGCAGTTCTTC. This sequence encodes CASSLVHSGGDEQFF. The chain carries TRBV27 and TRBJ2-1; 8 bases match TRBD2. The ends lost 3 bases at V and 8 bases at J; junction bases unmatched: 9. The CDR3 is 15 amino acids. CDR1 and CDR2 (germline): MNHEY, SMNVEV (reference sequence).

A single count supports this clone. The chain employs TRBV19 and TRBJ2-3; the D gene is possibly TRBD2 (6 bases). Trimming took 6 bases from V and 2 from J, leaving 18 bases between them. Germline-derived CDR1 and CDR2 are LNHDA and SQIVND (reference sequence). The CDR3 has 16 amino acids. This chain's CDR3 is CASSPILAAPTDTQYF. The CDR3 DNA reads as TGTGCCAGTAGCCCGATACTAGCTGCGCCCACAGATACGCAGTATTTT.

This clone has just one count. CDR3 sequence reads: CASSLVVETGGLNEQFF. The DNA of the CDR3 is TGTGCCAGCAGCTTGGTAGTCGAGACAGGGGGCCTCAATGAGCAGTTCTTC. V gene TRBV5-6 combines with J gene TRBJ2-1; 10 bases align to TRBD1. Germline V gene sequence: CDR1 SGHDT, CDR2 YYEEEE. This CDR3 region has 17 residues. Trimming took 0 bases from V and 6 from J; bases not matched to a gene: 9.

The chain carries TRBV6-5 and TRBJ1-2; TRBD1 aligns across 9 bases. Germline V CDR1 and CDR2: MNHEY, SVGAGI. V shed 2 bases and J 7 bases; nucleotides not matched to a gene: 2. The CDR3 contains 13 residues. The CDR3 sequence is CASSYETGGGYTF. CDR3 nucleotides: TGTGCCAGCAGTTACGAGACAGGGGGTGGCTACACCTTC.

The V call is TRBV13, the J call TRBJ2-5, with D possibly matching TRBD2 (6 bases). The CDR3 runs to 18 residues. Trimming left V 2 bases short and J 3 bases short, with 22 bases between. Germline V gives CDR1 PRHDT, CDR2 FYEKMQ (reference sequence). The DNA of the CDR3 is TGTGCCAGCAGCTTAAGCCTCTCCCCCGGGAGTTGGGAAGAGACCCAGTACTTC. Its protein is CASSLSLSPGSWEETQYF.

The chain links TRBV18 to TRBJ2-5; D is perhaps TRBD2 (5 bases). Germline-derived CDR1 and CDR2 are KGHSH and LQKENI. The CDR3 loop spans 14 amino acids. The V end was cut by 1 base, the J end by 5 bases, with 11 bases between. CDR3 coding DNA: TGTGCCAGCTCACCACAGCGCGGGTACGAGACCCAGTACTTC. Translating gives CASSPQRGYETQYF.

The V call is TRBV7-9, the J call TRBJ2-7; 8 nucleotides line up with TRBD1. The CDR3 consists of 13 residues. V shed 2 bases and J 6 bases; nucleotides not matched to a gene: 3. Germline loops: CDR1 SEHNR, CDR2 FQNEAQ (reference sequence). CDR3 sequence (DNA): TGTGCCAGCAGCTTAATGACAGGGGCCGAGCAGTACTTC. Its translation: CASSLMTGAEQYF.

The rearrangement uses TRBV13 and TRBJ1-3, with D unresolved. V shed 2 bases and J shed 0 bases, with 8 bases lying between them. Germline assignment: CDR1 PRHDT and CDR2 FYEKMQ (reference sequence). The CDR3 contains 15 residues. In DNA, the CDR3 is TGTGCCAGCAGCTTACACAGAGACTCTGGAAACACCATATATTTT. Translating it yields CASSLHRDSGNTIYF.

The chain couples TRBV29-1 to TRBJ1-1; possible D gene TRBD1, 6 bases. CDR3 length equals 13 residues. V lost 4 bases to trimming and J lost 1 base, with 10 bases between them. CDR1 is SQVTM, CDR2 ANQGSEA, per germline. This chain's CDR3 is CSVGGGQNTEAFF. The CDR3 nucleotides are TGCAGCGTTGGCGGGGGGCAGAACACTGAAGCTTTCTTT.

The gene calls are TRBV5-5 and TRBJ1-4; TRBD1 aligns across 8 bases. V was clipped by 4 bases and J by 8 bases; unmatched bases: 10. Germline V CDR1 and CDR2: SGHKS, YYEKEE (reference sequence). The CDR3 consists of 15 residues. DNA for the CDR3: TGTGCCAGCAGCCCACTGGACAGGGACTACGAAAAACTGTTTTTT. This translates into CASSPLDRDYEKLFF.

V usage is TRBV4-1 and J usage is TRBJ1-1; 7 bases are shared with TRBD1. Germline assignment: CDR1 MGHRA and CDR2 YSYEKL. The CDR3 contains 18 residues. Trimming took 8 bases from V and 0 from J; bases not matched to a gene: 18. The CDR3 DNA reads as TGCGCCAGCTCACTACAGGTTACAGGGGTTTCAATGAACACTGAAGCTTTCTTT. Amino acids: CASSLQVTGVSMNTEAFF.

This rearrangement joins TRBV27 to TRBJ2-1, with D possibly matching TRBD2 (6 bases). V lost 6 bases and J 3 bases, leaving 30 bases between the germline ends. The germline CDR1 and CDR2 sequences are MNHEY and SMNVEV (reference sequence). The CDR3 runs to 20 residues. CDR3 in amino acids: CASRVKPVGGIPRGYNEQFF. The CDR3 nucleotides are TGTGCCAGCAGGGTTAAGCCGGTGGGCGGGATCCCCCGCGGCTACAATGAGCAGTTCTTC.

The rearrangement joins TRBV5-1 to TRBJ2-7; D unresolved. The CDR3 is made up of 11 amino acids. Germline values: CDR1 SGHRS, CDR2 YFSETQ. Trimming shortened V by 5 bases and J by 3 bases, and 6 bases separated the two germline ends. The CDR3 sequence is CASRNSYEQYF. DNA for the CDR3: TGCGCCAGCAGGAACAGCTACGAGCAGTACTTC.

To note about this clone: This specimen includes other DNA sequences encoding the same CDR3. The chain uses TRBV5-1 and TRBJ1-5, with D uncertain. V lost 0 bases, J lost 4 bases, and 5 bases lay in between. Per the germline V gene, CDR1 is SGHRS and CDR2 is YFSETQ. This CDR3 is 13 amino acids long. CDR3 bases: TGCGCCAGCAGCTTGGCCGGTAATCAGCCCCAGCATTTT. It translates to CASSLAGNQPQHF.

The V gene is TRBV28, the J gene TRBJ1-3, with a possible D match to TRBD1 (6 bases). Germline V gene data show CDR1 as MDHEN and CDR2 as SYDVKM. The CDR3 spans 14 residues. V was pared by 3 bases and J by 4 bases, with 10 bases between. The CDR3 DNA reads TGTGCCAGCAGTTTCCATGGACAGGGAAACACCATATATTTT. Translated: CASSFHGQGNTIYF.

The chain joins TRBV6-5 to TRBJ2-1; D uncertain. V dropped 11 bases and J dropped 0 bases, with 17 bases sitting between them. The CDR3 spans 15 residues. Germline V gene lookup returns CDR1 MNHEY and CDR2 SVGAGI. The chain's CDR3 is CAVFSLGGSYNEQFF. The DNA of the CDR3 is TGTGCCGTGTTCTCGCTTGGCGGCTCCTACAATGAGCAGTTCTTC.

Notes on this clone: The germline gene is not matched at one end of the junction; a read error may be the cause. The chain is built from TRBV7-9 and TRBJ2-7; possibly TRBD1 for D (6 bases). Germline V gene data show CDR1 as SEHNR and CDR2 as FQNEAQ (reference sequence). This CDR3 has 15 amino acids. The CDR3 DNA reads as TGTGCCAGCAGCCTAGCTGGTCCAGGGGTGAACGAGCAGTACTTC. Protein sequence: CASSLAGPGVNEQYF.

The J gene is TRBJ1-5, the V gene TRBV30; a possible D gene is TRBD1 (6 bases). Germline CDR1 GTSNPN, CDR2 SVGIG (reference sequence). Trimming took 5 bases from V and 3 from J, leaving 20 bases between them. The CDR3 sequence is 16 residues long. Here the CDR3 reads CAWGTGQTFFNQPQHF. CDR3 bases: TGTGCCTGGGGGACCGGACAGACGTTTTTCAATCAGCCCCAGCATTTT.

J is TRBJ1-4 and V is TRBV6-5, with D maybe TRBD1 (6 bases). Germline V gene data show CDR1 as MNHEY and CDR2 as SVGAGI. The CDR3 runs to 16 residues. Deletions cut 2 bases from V and 5 bases from J, with 15 bases between. This CDR3 reads CASSYRGTGLNEKLFF. The CDR3 DNA follows: TGTGCCAGCAGTTACCGGGGCACAGGGTTGAATGAAAAACTGTTTTTT.

The CDR3: CASSSVVPNEKLFF. CDR3 bases: TGTGCCAGCAGTTCCGTAGTACCTAATGAAAAACTGTTTTTT. V and J are TRBV6-6 and TRBJ1-4; D uncertain. Trimming stripped 4 bases from V and 3 bases from J, with 9 bases between. Germline CDR1 and CDR2: MNHNY and SVGAGI (reference sequence). The CDR3 contains 14 residues.

The V and J genes are TRBV27 and TRBJ2-3; 9 bases align to TRBD2. J gave up 5 bases and V 8 bases, and 17 bases lay outside the gene matches. The CDR3 is made up of 17 amino acids. The germline CDR1 and CDR2 sequences are MNHEY and SMNVEV (reference sequence). The CDR3 DNA sequence: TGTGCCAGCGGGGACAAGCGACCTTTAGCGGGGGAAGATACGCAGTATTTT. This sequence encodes CASGDKRPLAGEDTQYF.

The sample holds a few counts of this clone. The chain employs TRBV5-4 and TRBJ2-1; possible D gene TRBD2, 6 bases. CDR1 is SGHNT, CDR2 YYREEE, per germline (reference sequence). V gave up 1 base and J gave up 8 bases, with 13 bases separating them. This CDR3 contains 14 residues. The CDR3 loop reads CASSLRGRGHEQFF. Written as DNA, the CDR3 is TGTGCCAGCAGCTTGCGGGGGAGAGGGCATGAGCAGTTCTTC.

The rearrangement links TRBV7-3 to TRBJ1-3; 8 bases match TRBD1. Per the germline V gene, CDR1 is SGHTA and CDR2 is FQGTGA. This CDR3 has 18 residues. V lost 2 bases, J lost 2 bases, and 11 bases stayed unmatched. CDR3 residues: CASSLGPTGVDTGNTIYF. The CDR3 coding sequence is TGTGCCAGCAGCTTAGGTCCGACAGGGGTAGATACTGGAAACACCATATATTTT. Filled out from reference TRBV7-3 and TRBJ1-3, the complete variable domain reads GAGVSQTPSNKVTEKGKYVELRCDPISGHTALYWYRQSLGQGPEFLIYFQGTGAADDSGLPNDRFFAVRPEGSVSTLKIQRTERGDSAVYLCASSLGPTGVDTGNTIYFGEGSWLTVV.

V and J are TRBV28 and TRBJ1-5, with 7 nucleotides matching TRBD1. Germline V gene lookup returns CDR1 MDHEN and CDR2 SYDVKM. The CDR3 loop spans 23 amino acids. After removal of 6 bases from V and 9 bases from J, the junction contained 38 bases not matched to a gene. The DNA of the CDR3 is TGTGCCAGCAGCCACCCCCCAGGTAGAGCTCCAGGGGGGCGGAGTTGGATGATCACGCCCCAGCATTTT. This encodes CASSHPPGRAPGGRSWMITPQHF.

The chain is built from TRBV3-1 (or the pseudogene TRBV3-2) and TRBJ2-3; TRBD2 matches 13 bases. The CDR3 is made up of 15 amino acids. The germline V gene encodes CDR1 LGHDT and CDR2 YNNKEL (reference sequence). V lost 3 bases and J lost 8; bases outside the gene matches: 5. The CDR3 region has the DNA TGTGCCAGCAGCCAGGGACTAGCGGGAATCGGTACGCAGTATTTT. This encodes CASSQGLAGIGTQYF.